This TCR beta chain was captured by sequencing in a study of molecular identifiers for immune sequencing clone quantification. Germline lookup yields CDR1 DFQATT and CDR2 SNEGSKA (reference sequence). The CDR3 spans 14 residues. Making the bulk TCR libraries relied on previously described methods and listed TCR primers. MiXCR, run by TCRdb on the PCR reads, gives a single entry per CDR3 protein. The table shows some 590,000 distinct CDR3 sequences, with 25% occurring only once. Naive CD8 T cells, phenotype CD8+CD4-CCR7+CD45RA+, were sorted. Remarks on this clonotype: This may arise from a read error, as a much more abundant clone is one base away.

This clonotype was obtained from a human donor in good health. Some libraries in this study had Jurkat cell RNA spiked in. Sequenced sample: naive CD8+ T cells from blood, with Jurkat cell RNA spiked in. Subset: FACS-sorted CD8+CD4-CCR7+CD45RA+ naive T cells. The genes are TRBV20-1 and TRBJ1-1; maybe TRBD1 (5 bases). In nucleotides, the CDR3 is TGCAGTGCTACCGAAGGCAGGGTTCAAACTGAAGCTCTCTTT. Its protein product is CSATEGRVQTEALF.